A single sample is the source of the 27 T cell receptor beta chains below, sequenced in a study of T cells after yellow fever vaccination. In TCRdb, the 5' RACE reads were re-called with MiXCR into one record per CDR3 protein. The data contain roughly 500,000 distinct CDR3 sequences, 15% to 20% of them seen just once; the ten biggest clones take up around 15%. The specimen was PBMCs, collected 15 days after the yellow fever booster vaccination. These receptors came from a man aged 25-45 years who received the YFV17D yellow fever vaccine.

This chain uses TRBV28 with TRBJ1-5; D gene ambiguous. CDR1 is MDHEN, CDR2 SYDVKM, per germline. CDR3 length equals 15 residues. The V end lost 5 bases, the J end lost 4 bases, and 15 bases lay between the germline ends. The CDR3 DNA reads TGTGCCAGCAGTCTCCCCACGGGGAGGAATCAGCCCCAGCATTTT. Its translation is CASSLPTGRNQPQHF.

This chain uses TRBV3-1 with TRBJ2-7, with 7 positions matching TRBD1. The CDR3 is made up of 12 amino acids. The germline CDR1 and CDR2 sequences are LGHDT and YNNKEL (reference sequence). The trim removed 3 bases at V and 10 bases at J, leaving 6 bases unmatched. CDR3 sequence reads: CASSQGDRVQYF. The CDR3 DNA sequence: TGTGCCAGCAGCCAGGGGGACAGAGTCCAGTACTTC.

The chain couples TRBV9 to TRBJ1-5, with 7 bases lining up with TRBD1. Unmatched junction bases numbered 11, after V lost 4 bases and J lost 7 bases. The germline gives CDR1 SGDLS, CDR2 YYNGEE. This CDR3 is built from 15 residues. For the CDR3, the DNA is TGTGCCAGCAGCCCAGGTGGGACAGTCGGGCAGCCCCAGCATTTT. Protein: CASSPGGTVGQPQHF.

This clonotype has a handful of counts. The rearrangement uses TRBV3-1 and TRBJ2-1, with TRBD1 matching over 11 bases. Losses at the gene ends were 0 bases for V and 6 bases for J; bases not matched to a gene: 4. Germline CDR1 is LGHDT and CDR2 is YNNKEL (reference sequence). The CDR3 spans 16 residues. CDR3 in amino acids: CASSQERTGGPNEQFF. CDR3 DNA: TGTGCCAGCAGCCAAGAGCGGACAGGGGGCCCCAATGAGCAGTTCTTC.

This clonotype occurred a few times. The chain couples TRBV20-1 to TRBJ1-5, with 8 positions matching TRBD1. Germline CDR1 and CDR2: DFQATT and SNEGSKA (reference sequence). This CDR3 region has 16 residues. J was trimmed by 1 base and V by 6 bases; bases with no gene match: 11. CDR3 coding DNA: TGCAGTGCCAAGAACACCCACAGGGGGAGCAATCAGCCCCAGCATTTT. Protein sequence: CSAKNTHRGSNQPQHF.

The chain has TRBV4-3 and TRBJ2-7, with TRBD2 matching over 12 bases. Germline trimming cut 2 bases from V and 5 bases from J; bases unmatched to any gene: 1. The CDR3 has 14 residues. Germline V gives CDR1 LGHNA, CDR2 YSLEER. The CDR3 nucleotides are TGCGCCAGCAGCCAAAGACTAGCGGGAGACGAGCAGTACTTC. This sequence encodes CASSQRLAGDEQYF.

This clonotype has more than one count but fewer than ten. This CDR3 is CASSSPPFRDNEQFF. The CDR3 region has the DNA TGTGCCAGCAGTTCCCCCCCTTTTAGAGACAATGAGCAGTTCTTC. The chain is built from TRBV27 and TRBJ2-1; no reliable D call. Germline CDR1 reads MNHEY; CDR2 reads SMNVEV (reference sequence). The CDR3 contains 15 residues. Trimming took off 4 bases at V and 5 bases at J, with 15 bases between the two ends.

This chain connects TRBV5-6 to TRBJ1-2; no firm D call. CDR3 length: 15 residues. Germline CDR1 is SGHDT and CDR2 is YYEEEE. Trimming took off 0 bases at V and 4 bases at J, with 13 bases between the two ends. The CDR3: CASSLAAGIFYGYTF. The DNA for the CDR3 is TGTGCCAGCAGCTTGGCAGCGGGAATCTTCTATGGCTACACCTTC.

J is TRBJ2-1 and V is TRBV20-1; weak D call: TRBD1 (5 bases). The CDR3 consists of 16 residues. The V gene lost 0 bases and the J gene lost 4 bases, with 16 bases spanning the gap. Germline lookup yields CDR1 DFQATT and CDR2 SNEGSKA (reference sequence). CDR3 residues: CSARDPGGPGYNEQFF. CDR3 sequence (DNA): TGCAGTGCTAGAGATCCTGGCGGTCCAGGGTACAATGAGCAGTTCTTC.

CDR3 residues: CATSRDPRVGGELFF. CDR3 bases: TGTGCCACCAGCAGAGATCCCAGGGTGGGTGGGGAGCTGTTTTTT. V is TRBV15 and J is TRBJ2-2; possibly TRBD1 for D (5 bases). The V and J ends lost 0 bases and 8 bases respectively, with 13 bases between them. Germline values: CDR1 LNHNV, CDR2 YYDKDF (reference sequence). CDR3 size: 15 residues.

This clonotype occurred a few times. The CDR3 protein is CASSSPSGELFF. CDR3 DNA sequence: TGTGCCAGCAGTTCCCCGTCCGGGGAGCTGTTTTTT. The J gene is TRBJ2-2, the V gene TRBV6-6, with D uncertain. The V end was cut by 4 bases, the J end by 6 bases, with 6 bases between. Per germline, CDR1 MNHNY and CDR2 SVGAGI (reference sequence). The CDR3 length is 12 residues.

This clonotype has only a few counts. The CDR3 loop reads CASSPNFGSETQYF. CDR3 nucleotide sequence: TGTGCCAGCTCACCTAATTTCGGATCGGAGACCCAGTACTTC. The chain couples TRBV18 to TRBJ2-5; no definite D call. V was shortened by 3 bases and J by 5 bases, with 13 bases between the two germline ends. The CDR3 runs 14 residues. CDR1 is KGHSH, CDR2 LQKENI, per germline.

This clonotype was seen repeatedly, ten times or more. The genes are TRBV10-3 and TRBJ2-5; 10 nucleotides match TRBD1. This CDR3 is built from 13 residues. Germline CDR1 ENHRY, CDR2 SYGVKD. V lost 10 bases to trimming and J lost 3 bases; unmatched junction nucleotides: 5. The CDR3 reads CATEDRGEETQYF. CDR3 nucleotides: TGTGCCACTGAGGACAGGGGGGAAGAGACCCAGTACTTC.

This clonotype came up a few times. This chain uses TRBV29-1 with TRBJ2-6, with 8 bases identical to TRBD1. V dropped 6 bases and J dropped 1; count of bases not matched to a gene: 8. The CDR3 is 16 amino acids. Germline lookup yields CDR1 SQVTM and CDR2 ANQGSEA. The CDR3, as DNA: TGCAGCGTCACCTGGACAGGGCCATCTGGGGCCAACGTCCTGACTTTC. It specifies CSVTWTGPSGANVLTF.

The V and J genes are TRBV10-2 and TRBJ1-1, with D unresolved. Germline V gene data show CDR1 as WSHSY and CDR2 as SAAADI. The CDR3 is 11 amino acids. The V and J ends lost 6 bases and 3 bases respectively, with 5 bases between them. The CDR3 bases are TGCGCCAGCAGGCCCGACACTGAAGCTTTCTTT. The encoded protein is CASRPDTEAFF.

This clonotype has only a few counts. This chain uses TRBV12-3 or TRBV12-4 with TRBJ1-2; maybe TRBD1 (5 bases). The V gene lost 6 bases and the J gene lost 4 bases, with 15 bases spanning the gap. The CDR3 is 14 residues long. The CDR3 nucleotides read TGTGCCAGCAGGGGGGATCCGGGGCTCTATGGCTACACCTTC. Translating gives CASRGDPGLYGYTF.

The sample holds a few counts of this clonotype. This chain links TRBV20-1 with TRBJ1-5; D might be TRBD1 (5 bases). CDR3 length equals 17 residues. Germline V gene data show CDR1 as DFQATT and CDR2 as SNEGSKA (reference sequence). Trimming removed 1 base from V and 0 bases from J, with 16 bases in between. The CDR3, as DNA: TGCAGTGCTAGAGTTGGGGGGACGGGGTATAGCAATCAGCCCCAGCATTTT. Translated: CSARVGGTGYSNQPQHF.

The genes are TRBV2 and TRBJ2-1; maybe TRBD2 (5 bases). Germline CDR1 SNHLY, CDR2 FYNNEI. The CDR3 is 14 amino acids. V gave up 2 bases and J gave up 2 bases, with 7 bases separating them. In DNA, the CDR3 is TGTGCCAGCAGTGAAACGCGGGCCTACAATGAGCAGTTCTTC. It codes for CASSETRAYNEQFF.

This clonotype came up a few times. The chain uses TRBV29-1 and TRBJ1-2, with D unclear. The CDR3 runs to 12 residues. V was pared by 0 bases and J by 8 bases, with 10 bases between. The germline V gene encodes CDR1 SQVTM and CDR2 ANQGSEA. The CDR3, as DNA: TGCAGCGTTGAAGATCAGGCCCCCGGCTACACCTTC. Translation gives CSVEDQAPGYTF.

The rearrangement links TRBV20-1 to TRBJ1-5; D gene uncertain. V shed 6 bases and J shed 4 bases, with 10 bases lying between them. The CDR3 extends over 12 amino acids. Looked up from germline, CDR1 is DFQATT and CDR2 is SNEGSKA (reference sequence). The CDR3 protein is CSAEKRNQPQHF. CDR3 bases: TGCAGTGCGGAGAAGCGGAATCAGCCCCAGCATTTT.

The rearrangement links TRBV5-1 to TRBJ2-1, with 7 bases lining up with TRBD2. The trim removed 0 bases at V and 7 bases at J, leaving 7 bases unmatched. The CDR3 has 15 residues. Germline V CDR1 and CDR2: SGHRS, YFSETQ. DNA for the CDR3: TGCGCCAGCAGCTTGGGGAGACTAGCCCAAAATGAGCAGTTCTTC. Translated, it gives CASSLGRLAQNEQFF.

This clonotype was observed a handful of times. This chain joins TRBV20-1 and TRBJ1-2; 11 bases line up with TRBD1. Germline V gene sequence: CDR1 DFQATT, CDR2 SNEGSKA (reference sequence). V dropped 4 bases and J dropped 1; count of bases not matched to a gene: 8. The CDR3 length is 16 residues. CDR3: CSATGQGASFNYGYTF. The CDR3 nucleotides read TGCAGTGCTACCGGACAGGGGGCATCATTTAACTATGGCTACACCTTC.

This rearrangement joins TRBV21-1 to TRBJ2-2. TRBV21-1 is marked as a pseudogene. The CDR3 is 13 residues long. CDR3 DNA: TGTGCCAGCAGCAAAAATATTCCCGGGGAGCTGTTTTTT. Translation gives CASSKNIPGELFF.

To note about this clonotype: A junction end diverges from the germline sequence, so it may reflect a read error. The chain carries TRBV20-1 and TRBJ2-4; TRBD2 aligns across 10 bases. CDR3 length: 12 residues. The germline gives CDR1 DFQATT, CDR2 SNEGSKA (reference sequence). The CDR3, as DNA: TGCAGTGCTATTGAATCCAGCGGGAGGGGGAACTTC. The encoded protein is CSAIESSGRGNF.

This clonotype was observed a few times. This chain joins TRBV7-8 and TRBJ2-5, with TRBD2 as a possible D gene (6 bases). This CDR3 region has 16 residues. The V end lost 5 bases, the J end lost 0 bases, and 16 bases lay between the germline ends. The germline CDR1 and CDR2 sequences are SGHVS and FQNEAQ. CDR3 sequence: CASSPITGEYQETQYF. The CDR3 DNA is TGTGCCAGCAGCCCAATTACGGGGGAGTACCAAGAGACCCAGTACTTC. The variable domain in full, with the rest retrieved from reference TRBV7-8 and TRBJ2-5, is GAGVSQSPRYKVAKRGQDVALRCDPISGHVSLFWYQQALGQGPEFLTYFQNEAQLDKSGLPSDRFFAERPEGSVSTLKIQRTQQEDSAVYLCASSPITGEYQETQYFGPGTRLLVL.

The rearrangement uses TRBV7-2 and TRBJ2-1; 16 bases fit TRBD2. The CDR3 totals 19 residues. V lost 2 bases and J lost 6; bases outside the gene matches: 10. CDR1 is SGHTA and CDR2 is FQGNSA in the germline V gene. The DNA of the CDR3 is TGTGCCAGCAGCTTACCGGGACTAGCGGGAGGGCCAAAGCCCAATGAGCAGTTCTTC. It specifies CASSLPGLAGGPKPNEQFF.

Written as DNA, the CDR3 is TGTGCCAGCAGCCCCGGGCCCCTTGGGGAGCAGTACTTC. Protein product: CASSPGPLGEQYF. The V call is TRBV11-3, the J call TRBJ2-7; no firm D call. The CDR3 has 13 amino acids. Per the germline V gene, CDR1 is SGHNT and CDR2 is YENEEA. The ends were cut back, 5 bases at V and 7 bases at J, with 15 bases in the middle.